This TCR beta chain was found in a study of CD8 T cells in ankylosing spondylitis. Study conclusions and caveats: Ankylosing spondylitis blood seemed to carry a telltale TCR beta motif made of about 8 highly homologous variants. Reports say disease-linked clones showed up significantly more in matched ankylosing spondylitis synovial fluid. Previous work reported some of these motif variants in the synovial fluid and blood of reactive arthritis.

The sample holds a few counts of this clonotype. What it binds is unknown. Quantitative 5'-RACE with molecular barcodes generated TCR beta libraries. Via MiXCR, TCRdb re-called the 5' RACE reads, giving one row per CDR3 protein. The sample lists 250,000 or so distinct CDR3 sequences, about 20% occurring once. Germline V lookup: CDR1 MDHEN, CDR2 SYDVKM. This CDR3 contains 17 residues. J gave up 5 bases and V 2 bases, and 11 bases lay outside the gene matches. The chain combines TRBV28 with TRBJ2-1; 8 bases match TRBD1. The TCR sequence derives from a male donor with ankylosing spondylitis or in good health (not recorded which). Source material: blood, either unsorted or a sorted T cell fraction (not recorded which). CDR3 loop: CASSLRAGGSTHNEQFF. CDR3 coding DNA: TGTGCCAGCAGTTTAAGGGCAGGGGGCTCAACCCACAATGAGCAGTTCTTC.